This record covers a single T cell receptor (beta chain). The sample is drawn from a study of T cell changes during pregnancy in multiple sclerosis. The CDR3 has 14 amino acids. The germline CDR1 and CDR2 sequences are MNHNS and SASEGT. The trim removed 3 bases at V and 6 bases at J, leaving 1 base unmatched. Sequenced by immunoSEQ multiplex PCR; TCRdb stores in-frame clones only, minus some. Of around 77,000 clones listed, roughly 91% are singletons. The receptor comes from a female donor in good health, enrolled as a control in a pregnancy study. The chain has TRBV6-1 and TRBJ1-6; 8 bases match TRBD1. The material sequenced was peripheral blood, taken in the third trimester of pregnancy. Here the CDR3 reads CASSEDRVNSPLHF. The CDR3 DNA sequence: TGTGCCAGCAGTGAGGACAGGGTTAATTCACCCCTCCACTTT.